Listed below are T cell receptor beta chains from one sample, sequenced in a study of neoadjuvant nivolumab and ipilimumab in lung cancer. Measured with immunoSEQ multiplex PCR; TCRdb has only the in-frame clones, and not every one. The sample lists about 10,000 clones, 75% to 80% occurring once. Specimen: tumor tissue, collected after neoadjuvant nivolumab, alone or with ipilimumab, at or shortly before surgery. The receptors were gathered from an adult with non-small cell lung cancer. Some clones in this sample may be carry-over from other donors' samples. Both conserved end residues are part of each CDR3. Fields, in order: J gene, D gene, V gene, clone size, CDR3 protein, CDR3 DNA. D genes are given only for firm matches. Size is stated for part of the rows, as once, few or many counts, or as a class when the clone is expanded.

j_gene: TRBJ2-7
d_gene: TRBD2
v_gene: TRBV4-1
abundance: -
CDR3aa: CASSQDGSGGTYEQYF
CDR3nt: TGCGCCAGCAGCCAAGATGGAAGCGGGGGGACCTACGAGCAGTACTTC

j_gene: TRBJ1-1
d_gene: -
v_gene: TRBV6-5
abundance: -
CDR3aa: CASSRRNTEAFF
CDR3nt: TGTGCCAGCAGCCGTCGGAACACTGAAGCTTTCTTT

j_gene: TRBJ2-1
d_gene: TRBD2
v_gene: TRBV7-8
abundance: -
CDR3aa: CASSSNSGGEQFF
CDR3nt: TGTGCCAGCAGCTCGAATTCGGGGGGAGAGCAGTTCTTC

j_gene: TRBJ1-2
d_gene: -
v_gene: TRBV7-2
abundance: -
CDR3aa: CASSLSRAAGLYGYTF
CDR3nt: TGTGCCAGCAGCTTATCGAGGGCCGCCGGGCTCTATGGCTACACCTTC

j_gene: TRBJ1-1
d_gene: -
v_gene: TRBV7-3
abundance: -
CDR3aa: CASRDHVGAADTEAFF
CDR3nt: TGTGCCAGCAGGGACCATGTGGGGGCTGCGGACACTGAAGCTTTCTTT

j_gene: TRBJ1-3
d_gene: TRBD1
v_gene: TRBV4-3
abundance: -
CDR3aa: CASSRQGSSGNTIYF
CDR3nt: TGCGCCAGCAGCCGACAGGGAAGCTCTGGAAACACCATATATTTT

j_gene: TRBJ1-1
d_gene: TRBD1
v_gene: TRBV5-1
abundance: -
CDR3aa: CASSLGTGLTTEAFF
CDR3nt: TGCGCCAGCAGCTTGGGGACAGGATTGACCACTGAAGCTTTCTTT

j_gene: TRBJ2-7
d_gene: TRBD2
v_gene: TRBV7-9
abundance: -
CDR3aa: CASSFRTSGSPYEQYF
CDR3nt: TGTGCCAGCAGCTTTCGAACTAGCGGGAGCCCCTACGAGCAGTACTTC

j_gene: TRBJ2-7
d_gene: TRBD2
v_gene: TRBV11-3
abundance: -
CDR3aa: CASSPWGAGAYEQYF
CDR3nt: TGTGCCAGCAGCCCCTGGGGTGCGGGAGCTTACGAGCAGTACTTC

j_gene: TRBJ1-6
d_gene: -
v_gene: TRBV7-2
abundance: -
CDR3aa: CASSSGPYNSPLHF
CDR3nt: TGTGCCAGCAGTTCGGGCCCCTATAATTCACCCCTCCACTTT

j_gene: TRBJ2-5
d_gene: -
v_gene: TRBV29-1
abundance: -
CDR3aa: CSVVLRDWETQYF
CDR3nt: TGCAGCGTTGTACTGAGGGATTGGGAGACCCAGTACTTC

j_gene: TRBJ2-5
d_gene: -
v_gene: TRBV7-2
abundance: -
CDR3aa: CASSSTSGLETQYF
CDR3nt: TGTGCCAGCAGCTCAACGAGCGGACTAGAGACCCAGTACTTC

j_gene: TRBJ2-7
d_gene: -
v_gene: TRBV6-1
abundance: -
CDR3aa: CASKAIYEQYF
CDR3nt: TGTGCCAGCAAGGCTATCTACGAGCAGTACTTC

j_gene: TRBJ1-5
d_gene: -
v_gene: TRBV5-4
abundance: -
CDR3aa: CASSLDPGGNQPQHF
CDR3nt: TGTGCCAGCAGCTTGGATCCGGGCGGCAATCAGCCCCAGCATTTT

j_gene: TRBJ2-4
d_gene: -
v_gene: TRBV25-1
abundance: -
CDR3aa: CASREQGRNIQYF
CDR3nt: TGTGCCAGTCGGGAACAGGGCAGGAACATTCAGTACTTC

j_gene: TRBJ1-2
d_gene: TRBD1
v_gene: TRBV23-1
abundance: -
CDR3aa: CASSQRQGANYGYTF
CDR3nt: TGCGCCAGCAGCCAAAGACAGGGAGCTAACTATGGCTACACCTTC

j_gene: TRBJ2-3
d_gene: TRBD1
v_gene: TRBV11-2
abundance: once
CDR3aa: CASSLEGDRSRTDTQYF
CDR3nt: TGTGCCAGCAGCTTAGAGGGGGACAGGTCTAGGACAGATACGCAGTATTTT

j_gene: TRBJ2-3
d_gene: TRBD1
v_gene: TRBV6-5
abundance: -
CDR3aa: CASRTDRGQDTQYF
CDR3nt: TGTGCCAGCAGGACGGACAGGGGGCAAGATACGCAGTATTTT

j_gene: TRBJ1-1
d_gene: -
v_gene: TRBV7-2
abundance: -
CDR3aa: CASRLGTAVTEAFF
CDR3nt: TGTGCCAGCAGATTAGGAACAGCGGTCACTGAAGCTTTCTTT

j_gene: TRBJ1-2
d_gene: -
v_gene: TRBV7-9
abundance: -
CDR3aa: CASSPTVFNYGYTF
CDR3nt: TGTGCCAGCAGCCCGACAGTCTTTAACTATGGCTACACCTTC

j_gene: TRBJ2-7
d_gene: -
v_gene: TRBV4-1
abundance: -
CDR3aa: CASSPPQDSYEQYF
CDR3nt: TGCGCCAGCAGCCCGCCCCAGGACTCCTACGAGCAGTACTTC

j_gene: TRBJ2-7
d_gene: -
v_gene: TRBV5-1
abundance: -
CDR3aa: CASSLQGQQSYEQYF
CDR3nt: TGCGCCAGCAGCTTGCAGGGGCAGCAGTCCTACGAGCAGTACTTC